The clone carrying this T cell receptor beta chain was recorded many times. Its target is unknown. The data are from a study of spatial heterogeneity in lung cancer. The overall study: Detection consistently captured more beta-chain sequences than alpha-chain sequences.

Sample time point: sample taken at primary tumor resection. Samples came from 70 to 80 TRACERx patients with untreated early-stage lung cancer. TCRs were sequenced from unsorted whole RNA of tumor, nontumor lung or PBMC. Study results and caveats: Mutation tallies in tumors tracked expanded intratumoral alpha and beta TCR counts.

The V and J ends lost 4 bases and 4 bases respectively, with 20 bases between them. This CDR3 region has 17 residues. Germline V gene sequence: CDR1 SGHVS, CDR2 FQNEAQ. Every individual TCR cDNA molecule carried its own unique molecular identifier, which allowed correction of PCR and sequencing errors. TCRdb re-called the 5' RACE reads through MiXCR, storing one row per CDR3 protein. The sample includes about 30,000 distinct CDR3 sequences, roughly 7.2% of them seen just once. The sequence was collected from a male donor with early-stage non-small cell lung cancer. The source was lung tumor tissue, collected at surgery. V is TRBV7-8 and J is TRBJ1-5; D remains unclear. The CDR3 sequence is CASSSEGSNAGNQPQHF. The CDR3 bases are TGTGCCAGCAGCTCCGAAGGGTCTAACGCGGGGAATCAGCCCCAGCATTTT.